A single sample gave rise to the 15 T cell receptor beta chains below, sequenced in a study of CD8 T cells in ankylosing spondylitis. General study findings and limits: There was a TCR beta motif, made of fewer than 10 highly homologous variants, that appeared characteristic of ankylosing spondylitis blood.

Using its own MiXCR run on the 5' RACE reads, TCRdb lists one record per CDR3 protein. The table has around 480,000 distinct CDR3 sequences, about 15% seen once. These receptors' antigens are unknown. The specimen sequenced was blood, either unsorted or a sorted T cell fraction (not recorded which). Source of these receptors: a male donor with ankylosing spondylitis.

This chain uses TRBV4-1 with TRBJ1-2; D call uncertain. V dropped 3 bases and J dropped 5 bases, with 13 bases sitting between them. This CDR3 spans 14 amino acids. Germline CDR1 reads MGHRA; CDR2 reads YSYEKL. CDR3 DNA: TGCGCCAGCAGCCAGGGGAAAGATTCTTATGGCTACACCTTC. Translating gives CASSQGKDSYGYTF.

V usage is TRBV7-9 and J usage is TRBJ1-1; 8 bases line up with TRBD1. Germline V CDR1 and CDR2: SEHNR, FQNEAQ (reference sequence). The CDR3 runs to 16 residues. J lost 1 base, V lost 5 bases, and 9 bases had no gene match. CDR3 sequence (DNA): TGTGCCAGCAGCCCGGGGACAGGACTTCAGAACACTGAAGCTTTCTTT. Residues: CASSPGTGLQNTEAFF.

This clonotype was seen a handful of times. The rearrangement uses TRBV10-3 and TRBJ1-5; no reliable D call. V was shortened by 0 bases and J by 6 bases, with 21 bases between the two germline ends. Germline CDR1 reads ENHRY; CDR2 reads SYGVKD. The CDR3 is 18 residues long. CDR3 DNA: TGTGCCATCAGTGAGTCTTTTGCGGGTTGGGATCGGCTTCAGCCCCAGCATTTT. Its translation: CAISESFAGWDRLQPQHF.

The rearrangement joins TRBV7-2 to TRBJ1-2, with D uncertain. With 8 bases removed from V and 5 bases from J, the gap between germline ends came to 18 bases. The CDR3 contains 14 residues. From germline, CDR1 is SGHTA and CDR2 FQGNSA. The CDR3 DNA reads as TGTGCCAGCTTTCGCCCTGGTAGCACGTATGGCTACACCTTC. Encoded protein: CASFRPGSTYGYTF.

A few counts support this clonotype. This sequence joins TRBV30 and TRBJ1-5, with D perhaps matching TRBD1 (5 bases). Trimming shortened V by 2 bases and J by 5 bases, and 10 bases separated the two germline ends. Germline CDR1 GTSNPN, CDR2 SVGIG (reference sequence). The CDR3 has 13 residues. The CDR3 spells CAWSRDPYQPQHF. CDR3 DNA: TGTGCCTGGAGTCGGGACCCCTATCAGCCCCAGCATTTT.

This clonotype has ten or more counts. This sequence joins TRBV30 and TRBJ2-1, with 10 bases matching TRBD2. From germline, CDR1 is GTSNPN and CDR2 SVGIG (reference sequence). The CDR3 is 14 residues long. Trimming took 0 bases from V and 8 from J; bases not matched to a gene: 4. The CDR3 reads CAWSVAGGGDEQFF. CDR3 coding DNA: TGTGCCTGGAGTGTAGCGGGAGGGGGCGATGAGCAGTTCTTC.

The chain carries TRBV5-1 and TRBJ1-3; D is undetermined. Germline lookup yields CDR1 SGHRS and CDR2 YFSETQ. V dropped 0 bases and J dropped 1 base, with 11 bases sitting between them. CDR3 length: 16 residues. The CDR3 nucleotides read TGCGCCAGCAGCTTGGTCGGCAGGCTATCTGGAAACACCATATATTTT. This gives the protein CASSLVGRLSGNTIYF.

This clonotype was observed a few times. The chain uses TRBV6-1 and TRBJ1-1, with D maybe TRBD1 (6 bases). The V and J ends lost 3 bases and 6 bases respectively, with 20 bases between them. Germline V gene sequence: CDR1 MNHNS, CDR2 SASEGT. CDR3 size: 16 residues. The DNA for the CDR3 is TGTGCCAGCAGTGACTTGGGGAAGGGGGTGAAGGCTGAAGCTTTCTTT. Translation gives CASSDLGKGVKAEAFF.

This clonotype was recorded a few times. The V and J genes are TRBV5-1 and TRBJ1-4, with D unclear. This CDR3 region has 12 residues. Trimming stripped 4 bases from V and 8 bases from J, with 9 bases between. From germline, CDR1 is SGHRS and CDR2 YFSETQ. The CDR3 nucleotides read TGCGCCAGCAGCCGAACTGGCGAAAAACTGTTTTTT. Translated: CASSRTGEKLFF.

The rearrangement links TRBV6-2 or TRBV6-3 to TRBJ2-1; TRBD1 matches at 8 bases. Unmatched junction bases numbered 3, after V lost 2 bases and J lost 9 bases. CDR1 and CDR2 (germline): MNHEY, SVGEGT. The CDR3 has 13 residues. The CDR3 sequence is CASSYRTGSEQFF. In DNA form, the CDR3 reads TGTGCCAGCAGTTACCGGACAGGGAGTGAGCAGTTCTTC.

This clonotype was observed at least ten times. CDR3: CATSRWEDTEAFF. DNA for the CDR3: TGTGCCACCTCGCGTTGGGAGGACACTGAAGCTTTCTTT. The gene calls are TRBV10-3 and TRBJ1-1; the D is unclear. The CDR3 runs 13 residues. CDR1 and CDR2 (germline): ENHRY, SYGVKD. V was pared by 10 bases and J by 3 bases, with 15 bases between.

This clonotype has a handful of counts. The J gene is TRBJ2-2, the V gene TRBV12-3 or TRBV12-4; 7 nucleotides line up with TRBD2. Losses at the gene ends were 4 bases for V and 1 base for J; bases not matched to a gene: 6. This CDR3 spans 16 amino acids. CDR3 residues: CASSSPAGMNTGELFF. In DNA, the CDR3 is TGTGCCAGCAGTTCCCCAGCGGGGATGAACACCGGGGAGCTGTTTTTT.

The chain joins TRBV5-1 to TRBJ2-2; the match to TRBD1 covers 8 bases. The CDR3 runs to 16 residues. With V trimmed by 4 bases and J by 0 bases, 5 bases remained unmatched. Germline V gene lookup returns CDR1 SGHRS and CDR2 YFSETQ. The CDR3 coding sequence is TGCGCCAGCAGCAAAAGGACAGGGTCGAACACCGGGGAGCTGTTTTTT. Translating it yields CASSKRTGSNTGELFF.

The chain combines TRBV29-1 with TRBJ1-1; D may be TRBD1 (6 bases). The germline CDR1 and CDR2 sequences are SQVTM and ANQGSEA. V dropped 8 bases and J dropped 6 bases, with 16 bases sitting between them. The CDR3 extends over 12 amino acids. CDR3 nucleotides: TGCAGCTCCGACAGGCTGAGCGCTGAAGCTTTCTTT. Amino acids: CSSDRLSAEAFF.

This rearrangement joins TRBV5-1 to TRBJ1-2; tentatively, D is TRBD1 (5 bases). This CDR3 comprises 12 residues. The germline V and J ends were trimmed by 1 base and 8 bases, with 9 bases remaining between them. CDR1 is SGHRS, CDR2 YFSETQ, per germline. This CDR3 is CASSLRGVGYTF. CDR3 in DNA: TGCGCCAGCAGCTTGAGGGGCGTCGGCTACACCTTC.